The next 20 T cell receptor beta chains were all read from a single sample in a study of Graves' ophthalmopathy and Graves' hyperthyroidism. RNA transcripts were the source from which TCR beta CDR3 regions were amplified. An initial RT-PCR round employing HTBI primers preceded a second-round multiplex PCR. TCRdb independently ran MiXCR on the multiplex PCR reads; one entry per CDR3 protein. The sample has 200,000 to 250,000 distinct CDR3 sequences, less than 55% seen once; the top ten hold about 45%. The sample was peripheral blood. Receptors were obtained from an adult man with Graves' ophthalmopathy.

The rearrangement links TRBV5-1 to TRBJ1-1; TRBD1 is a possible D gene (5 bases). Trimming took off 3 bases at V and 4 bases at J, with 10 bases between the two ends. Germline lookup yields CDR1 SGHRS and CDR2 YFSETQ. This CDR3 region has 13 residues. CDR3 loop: CASSWGVSTEAFF. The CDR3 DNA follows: TGCGCCAGCAGCTGGGGCGTTAGCACTGAAGCTTTCTTT.

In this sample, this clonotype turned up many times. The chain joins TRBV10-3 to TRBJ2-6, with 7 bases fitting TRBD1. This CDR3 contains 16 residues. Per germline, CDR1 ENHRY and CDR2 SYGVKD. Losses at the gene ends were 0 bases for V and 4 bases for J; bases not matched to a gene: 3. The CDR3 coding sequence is TGTGCCATCAGTGAGTCGACAGGGTCCGGGGCCAACGTCCTGACTTTC. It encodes CAISESTGSGANVLTF.

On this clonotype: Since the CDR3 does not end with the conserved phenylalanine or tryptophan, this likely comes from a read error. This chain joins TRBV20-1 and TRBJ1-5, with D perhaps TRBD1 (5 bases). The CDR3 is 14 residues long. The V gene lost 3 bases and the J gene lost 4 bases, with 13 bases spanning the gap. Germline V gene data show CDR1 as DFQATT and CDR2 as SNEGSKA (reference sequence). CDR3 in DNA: TGCAGTGCTAGGGGTCGCGCAGGGAATCAGCCCCAGCATCTT. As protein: CSARGRAGNQPQHL.

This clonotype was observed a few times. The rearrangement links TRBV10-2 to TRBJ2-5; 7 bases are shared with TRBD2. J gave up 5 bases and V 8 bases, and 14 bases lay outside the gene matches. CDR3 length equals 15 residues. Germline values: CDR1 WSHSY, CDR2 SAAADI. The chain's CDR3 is CASRNLAGPGETQYF. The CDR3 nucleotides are TGCGCCAGCCGAAACTTAGCGGGTCCCGGGGAGACCCAGTACTTC.

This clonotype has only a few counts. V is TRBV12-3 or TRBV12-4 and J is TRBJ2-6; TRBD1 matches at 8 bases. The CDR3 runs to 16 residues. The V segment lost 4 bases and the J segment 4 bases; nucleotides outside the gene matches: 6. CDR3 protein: CASSSPRGPGANVLTF. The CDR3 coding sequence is TGTGCCAGCAGTTCACCCAGGGGGCCGGGGGCCAACGTCCTGACTTTC.

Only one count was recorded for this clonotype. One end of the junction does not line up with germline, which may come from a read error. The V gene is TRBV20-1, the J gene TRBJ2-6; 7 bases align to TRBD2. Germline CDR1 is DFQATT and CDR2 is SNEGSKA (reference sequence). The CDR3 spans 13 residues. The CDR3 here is CSARRRGGNVLTF. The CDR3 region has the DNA TGCAGTGCTAGAAGGCGCGGGGGCAACGTCCTGACTTTC.

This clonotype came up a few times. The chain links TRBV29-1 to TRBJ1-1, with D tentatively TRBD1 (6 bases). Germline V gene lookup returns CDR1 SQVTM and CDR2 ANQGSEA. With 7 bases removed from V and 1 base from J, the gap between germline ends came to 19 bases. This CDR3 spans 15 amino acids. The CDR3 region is CSADGGEASNTEAFF. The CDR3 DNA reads TGCAGCGCCGACGGGGGCGAGGCGTCGAACACTGAAGCTTTCTTT.

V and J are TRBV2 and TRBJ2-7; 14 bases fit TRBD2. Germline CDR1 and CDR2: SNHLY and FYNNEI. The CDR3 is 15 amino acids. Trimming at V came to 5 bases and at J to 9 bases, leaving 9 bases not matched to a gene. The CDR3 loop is CASSRTSGGNGGQYF. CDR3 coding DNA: TGTGCCAGCAGTCGGACTAGCGGGGGGAACGGCGGGCAGTACTTC.

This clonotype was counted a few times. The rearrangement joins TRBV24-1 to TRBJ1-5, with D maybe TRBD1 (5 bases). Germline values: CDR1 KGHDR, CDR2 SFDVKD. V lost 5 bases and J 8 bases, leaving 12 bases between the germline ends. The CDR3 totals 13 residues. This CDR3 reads CATSATGGEPQHF. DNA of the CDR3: TGTGCCACCAGTGCAACCGGGGGAGAGCCCCAGCATTTT.

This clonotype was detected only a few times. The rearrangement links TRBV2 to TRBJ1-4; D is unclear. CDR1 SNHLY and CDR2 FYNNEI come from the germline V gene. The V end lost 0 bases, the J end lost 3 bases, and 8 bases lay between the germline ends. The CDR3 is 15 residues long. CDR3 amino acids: CASSEALLANEKLFF. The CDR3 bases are TGTGCCAGCAGTGAAGCGCTTCTAGCTAATGAAAAACTGTTTTTT.

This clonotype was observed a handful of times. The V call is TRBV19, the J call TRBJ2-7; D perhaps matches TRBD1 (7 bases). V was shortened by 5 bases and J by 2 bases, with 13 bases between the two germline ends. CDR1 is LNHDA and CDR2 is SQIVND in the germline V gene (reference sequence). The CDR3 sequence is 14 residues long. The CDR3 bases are TGTGCCAGTAGTCGGGCGGGGACAGCCTACGAGCAGTACTTC. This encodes CASSRAGTAYEQYF. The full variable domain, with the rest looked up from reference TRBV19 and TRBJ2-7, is DGGITQSPKYLFRKEGQNVTLSCEQNLNHDAMYWYRQDPGQGLRLIYYSQIVNDFQKGDIAEGYSVSREKKESFPLTVTSAQKNPTAFYLCASSRAGTAYEQYFGPGTRLTVT.

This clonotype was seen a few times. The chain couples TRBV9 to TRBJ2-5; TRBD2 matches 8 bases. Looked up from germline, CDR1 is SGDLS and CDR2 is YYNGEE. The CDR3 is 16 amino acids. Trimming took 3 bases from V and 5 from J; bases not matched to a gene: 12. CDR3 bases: TGTGCCAGCAGCGCCTCCGGGGGGGGGCAAGGGGAGACCCAGTACTTC. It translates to CASSASGGGQGETQYF.

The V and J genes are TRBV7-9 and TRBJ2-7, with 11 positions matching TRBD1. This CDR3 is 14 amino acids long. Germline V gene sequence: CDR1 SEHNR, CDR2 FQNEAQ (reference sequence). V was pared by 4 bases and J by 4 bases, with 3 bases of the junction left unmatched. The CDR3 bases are TGTGCCAGCAGCTCGGGACAGGGGGAGTACGAGCAGTACTTC. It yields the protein CASSSGQGEYEQYF.

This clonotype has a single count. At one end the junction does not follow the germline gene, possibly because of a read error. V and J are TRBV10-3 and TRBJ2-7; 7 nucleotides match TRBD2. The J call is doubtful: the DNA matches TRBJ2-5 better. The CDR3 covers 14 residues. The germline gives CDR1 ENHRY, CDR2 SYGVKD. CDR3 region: CAMSEGGIGETQYF. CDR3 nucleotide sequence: TGTGCCATGAGTGAGGGAGGGATAGGAGAGACCCAGTACTTC.

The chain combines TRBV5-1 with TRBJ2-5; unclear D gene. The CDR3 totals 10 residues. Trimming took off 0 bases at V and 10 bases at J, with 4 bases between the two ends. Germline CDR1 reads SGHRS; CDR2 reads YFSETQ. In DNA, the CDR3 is TGCGCCAGCAGCTTGGAAGACCAGTACTTC. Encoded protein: CASSLEDQYF.

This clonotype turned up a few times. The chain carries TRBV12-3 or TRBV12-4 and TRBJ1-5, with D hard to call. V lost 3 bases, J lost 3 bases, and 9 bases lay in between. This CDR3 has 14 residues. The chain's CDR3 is CASSFGRFNQPQHF. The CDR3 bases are TGTGCCAGCAGTTTCGGACGGTTCAATCAGCCCCAGCATTTT.

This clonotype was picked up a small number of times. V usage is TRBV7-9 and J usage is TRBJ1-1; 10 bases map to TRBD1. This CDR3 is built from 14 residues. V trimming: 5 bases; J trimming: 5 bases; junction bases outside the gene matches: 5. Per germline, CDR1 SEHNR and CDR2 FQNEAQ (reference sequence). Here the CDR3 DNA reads TGTGCCAGCAGCCCGTGGACAGGGGGGACTGAAGCTTTCTTT. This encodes CASSPWTGGTEAFF.

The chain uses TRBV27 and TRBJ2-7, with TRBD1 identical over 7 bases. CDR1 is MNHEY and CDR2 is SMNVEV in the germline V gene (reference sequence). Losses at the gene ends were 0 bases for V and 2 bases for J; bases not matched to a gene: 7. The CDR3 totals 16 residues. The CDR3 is CASSLSGQNLAYEQYF. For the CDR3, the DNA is TGTGCCAGCAGTTTATCGGGACAGAACCTCGCCTACGAGCAGTACTTC.

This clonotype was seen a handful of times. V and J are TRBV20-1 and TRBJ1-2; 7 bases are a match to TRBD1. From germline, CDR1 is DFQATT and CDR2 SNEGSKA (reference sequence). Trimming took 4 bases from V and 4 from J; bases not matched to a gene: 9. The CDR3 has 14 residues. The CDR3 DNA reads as TGCAGTGCTATCGACAGGGACAGTGGCTATGGCTACACCTTC. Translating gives CSAIDRDSGYGYTF.

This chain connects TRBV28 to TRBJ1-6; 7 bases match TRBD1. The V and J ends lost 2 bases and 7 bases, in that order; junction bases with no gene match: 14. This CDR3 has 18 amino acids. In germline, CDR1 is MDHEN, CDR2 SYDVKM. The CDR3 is CASSLHTYRGVGNSPLHF. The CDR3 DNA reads TGTGCCAGCAGTTTACATACCTACAGGGGTGTTGGGAATTCACCCCTCCACTTT. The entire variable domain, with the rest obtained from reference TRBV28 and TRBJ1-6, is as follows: DVKVTQSSRYLVKRTGEKVFLECVQDMDHENMFWYRQDPGLGLRLIYFSYDVKMKEKGDIPEGYSVSREKKERFSLILESASTNQTSMYLCASSLHTYRGVGNSPLHFGNGTRLTVT.